These 2 T cell receptor beta chains share one sample of origin, sequenced in a study of blood T cell repertoires in COVID-19. Only in-frame clones appear in the TCRdb table, and some are missing; sequencing was by immunoSEQ multiplex PCR. The sample has a few hundred thousand clones; 75% to 85% are singletons. The sample consisted of PBMCs or T cells enriched from blood (not recorded which). The receptors originated from a man aged 25-45 years with acute COVID-19.

V is TRBV5-4 and J is TRBJ2-7; 9 bases match TRBD1. The CDR3 covers 15 residues. With V trimmed by 4 bases and J by 3 bases, 8 bases remained unmatched. Germline-derived CDR1 and CDR2 are SGHNT and YYREEE (reference sequence). The CDR3 nucleotides are TGTGCCAGCAGCGCCGGGACAGGGTCAGGCTACGAGCAGTACTTC. Its protein is CASSAGTGSGYEQYF. The whole variable domain, remainder taken from reference TRBV5-4 and TRBJ2-7, is ETGVTQSPTHLIKTRGQQVTLRCSSQSGHNTVSWYQQALGQGPQFIFQYYREEENGRGNFPPRFSGLQFPNYSSELNVNALELDDSALYLCASSAGTGSGYEQYFGPGTRLTVT.

This rearrangement joins TRBV9 to TRBJ2-2; TRBD2 matches 9 bases. From germline, CDR1 is SGDLS and CDR2 YYNGEE. The CDR3 sequence is 18 residues long. Germline trimming cut 0 bases from V and 2 bases from J; bases unmatched to any gene: 8. CDR3 nucleotides: TGTGCCAGCAGCGTAGCTCCTAGCGGGGCCTCTAACACCGGGGAGCTGTTTTTT. The encoded protein is CASSVAPSGASNTGELFF. Looking up the rest from reference TRBV9 and TRBJ2-2 gives the full variable domain: DSGVTQTPKHLITATGQRVTLRCSPRSGDLSVYWYQQSLDQGLQFLIQYYNGEERAKGNILERFSAQQFPDLHSELNLSSLELGDSALYFCASSVAPSGASNTGELFFGEGSRLTVL.